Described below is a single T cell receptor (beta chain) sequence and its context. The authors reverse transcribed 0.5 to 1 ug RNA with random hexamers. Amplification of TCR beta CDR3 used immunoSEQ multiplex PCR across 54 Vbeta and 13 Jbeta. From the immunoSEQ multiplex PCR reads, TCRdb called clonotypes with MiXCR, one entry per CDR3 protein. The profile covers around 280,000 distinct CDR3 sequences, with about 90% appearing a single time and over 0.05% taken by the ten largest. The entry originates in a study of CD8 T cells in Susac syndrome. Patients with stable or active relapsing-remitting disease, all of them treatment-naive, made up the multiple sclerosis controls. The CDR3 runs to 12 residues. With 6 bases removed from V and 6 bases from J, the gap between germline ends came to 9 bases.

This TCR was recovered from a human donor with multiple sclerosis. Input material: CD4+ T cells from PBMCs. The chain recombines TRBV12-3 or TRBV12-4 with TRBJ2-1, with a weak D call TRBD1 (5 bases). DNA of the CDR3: TGTGCCAGCAGACTCCAGGGCAATGAGCAGTTCTTC. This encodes CASRLQGNEQFF.